This TCR beta chain was captured by sequencing in a study of cytotoxic CD8 clonotypes in ibrutinib-treated CLL. Whole-study context: By median roughly 65 months, approximately 12 had progressed and approximately 15 stayed remitted; responses had been 2 complete and 24 partial. Whole-study results and caveats: Clonality increased at ibrutinib response and stayed stable in sustained remission. At progression, however, it fell back toward baseline.

Genomic DNA in a quantity of around 2 micrograms was derived from cryopreserved PBMCs for TCR beta libraries. V gave up 2 bases and J gave up 1 base, with 11 bases separating them. In germline, CDR1 is KGHSH, CDR2 LQKENI. The CDR3 is 15 amino acids. Clones were read by immunoSEQ multiplex PCR, and TCRdb kept only the in-frame ones, dropping some. Among around 310,000 clones listed, roughly 85% were seen once. Of note for this clone: Its antigen is as yet unknown.

The chain links TRBV18 to TRBJ1-1; the D gene is possibly TRBD1 (5 bases). This sample comprised PBMCs, obtained before ibrutinib treatment. This clonotype was obtained from a human donor with chronic lymphocytic leukemia. CDR3 coding DNA: TGTGCCAGCTCACCAGGGTCAGGGACGAACACTGAAGCTTTCTTT. Translating it yields CASSPGSGTNTEAFF.